These 20 T cell receptor beta chains were all obtained from the same sample, sequenced in a study of shared clonotypes between healthy human individuals (TCRdb year 2020). Libraries were constructed by the immunoSEQ multiplex PCR assay. The table comes from immuneACCESS by way of TCRdb, which keeps in-frame sequences with V and J called. Part of the clones is missing from these tables; in studies checked, under half for an unresolved V gene and the rest for unknown reasons. In all, the sample holds 450,000 to 650,000 clones, and 70% to 80% of those were seen once. The ten biggest clones cover more than 10% of the sample. The specimen sequenced was PBMCs. The source is a woman aged 40 to 49 in good health. Some clones in this sample may be carry-over from other donors' samples.

This clone was found a few times. The chain employs TRBV27 and TRBJ2-5; tentatively, D is TRBD1 (6 bases). V was shortened by 9 bases and J by 5 bases, with 22 bases between the two germline ends. This CDR3 has 15 amino acids. The germline V gene encodes CDR1 MNHEY and CDR2 SMNVEV (reference sequence). This CDR3 reads CARLRTRGSMETQYF. DNA of the CDR3: TGTGCCAGGCTCCGGACGAGGGGGTCGATGGAGACCCAGTACTTC.

This clone came up many times. The chain combines TRBV10-1 with TRBJ2-7, with TRBD2 matching 8 bases. The CDR3 is made up of 15 amino acids. Germline lookup yields CDR1 WNHNN and CDR2 SYGVQD (reference sequence). After removal of 6 bases from V and 3 bases from J, the junction contained 10 bases not matched to a gene. CDR3 sequence: CASRGVAGRYYEQYF. CDR3 coding DNA: TGCGCCAGCAGAGGGGTAGCGGGACGTTACTACGAGCAGTACTTC.

The chain combines TRBV29-1 with TRBJ2-7, with D perhaps TRBD1 (6 bases). Per the germline V gene, CDR1 is SQVTM and CDR2 is ANQGSEA. This CDR3 region has 13 residues. Trimming shortened V by 5 bases and J by 1 base, and 12 bases separated the two germline ends. The DNA of the CDR3 is TGCAGCGTTACCGGGACATCATCCTACGAGCAGTACTTC. Translated: CSVTGTSSYEQYF.

The chain joins TRBV11-2 to TRBJ2-5; D gene uncertain. The CDR3 loop spans 14 amino acids. Germline assignment: CDR1 SGHAT and CDR2 FQNNGV. V was clipped by 2 bases and J by 2 bases, with 9 bases between them. The CDR3 DNA is TGTGCCAGCAGCTTATTGAGCCGACAAGAGACCCAGTACTTC. Its protein product is CASSLLSRQETQYF.

As to this clone: With a much larger clone just one base away, this may be a read error. CDR3 loop: CASSVAETQYF. In DNA, the CDR3 is TGTGCCAGCAGCGTAGCAGAGACCCAGTACTTC. The rearrangement links TRBV2 to TRBJ2-5; D is uncertain. CDR1 is SNHLY, CDR2 FYNNEI, per germline. This CDR3 has 11 amino acids. Trimming removed 6 bases from V and 4 bases from J, with 6 bases in between. Full variable domain (rest looked up from reference TRBV2 and TRBJ2-5): EPEVTQTPSHQVTQMGQEVILRCVPISNHLYFYWYRQILGQKVEFLVSFYNNEISEKSEIFDDQFSVERPDGSNFTLKIRSTKLEDSAMYFCASSVAETQYFGPGTRLLVL.

This clone was observed a handful of times. The chain has TRBV28 and TRBJ2-4; unclear D gene. CDR3 length: 15 residues. Trimming stripped 2 bases from V and 0 bases from J, with 8 bases between. Germline V lookup: CDR1 MDHEN, CDR2 SYDVKM. The CDR3 region has the DNA TGTGCCAGCAGTTTACAGCAGATAGCCAAAAACATTCAGTACTTC. This encodes CASSLQQIAKNIQYF.

The CDR3 nucleotides read TGTGCCAGCTCACCACCAGGCAGGGACGTTTACGAGCAGTACTTC. Translating it yields CASSPPGRDVYEQYF. The rearrangement uses TRBV18 and TRBJ2-7; D may be TRBD1 or TRBD2 (5 bases each). The germline CDR1 and CDR2 sequences are KGHSH and LQKENI. This CDR3 spans 15 amino acids. V dropped 0 bases and J dropped 4 bases, with 13 bases sitting between them.

This clone showed up just a few times. The DNA of the CDR3 is TGCGCCAGCAGCTTGGCCGGAGCCAGAGTGAACACTGAAGCTTTCTTT. It encodes CASSLAGARVNTEAFF. This sequence joins TRBV5-1 and TRBJ1-1, with no clear D. CDR3 size: 16 residues. The ends were cut back, 0 bases at V and 0 bases at J, with 12 bases in the middle. The germline gives CDR1 SGHRS, CDR2 YFSETQ. Drawing the rest from reference TRBV5-1 and TRBJ1-1, the complete variable domain is KAGVTQTPRYLIKTRGQQVTLSCSPISGHRSVSWYQQTPGQGLQFLFEYFSETQRNKGNFPGRFSGRQFSNSRSEMNVSTLELGDSALYLCASSLAGARVNTEAFFGQGTRLTVV.

This clone was observed a few times. The rearrangement links TRBV19 to TRBJ2-7; D gene uncertain. Trimming removed 3 bases at V and 3 bases at J, with 12 bases between. The CDR3 spans 14 residues. The germline V gene has CDR1 LNHDA and CDR2 SQIVND (reference sequence). The CDR3 loop reads CASSMSQSLYEQYF. The CDR3 region has the DNA TGTGCCAGTAGTATGAGCCAGTCCCTCTACGAGCAGTACTTC.

The chain is built from TRBV19 and TRBJ2-7; weak D call: TRBD1 (5 bases). The length of the CDR3 is 14 residues. Germline V gene data show CDR1 as LNHDA and CDR2 as SQIVND (reference sequence). Deletions cut 5 bases from V and 2 bases from J, with 13 bases between. The CDR3 protein is CASSLTDSPYEQYF. For the CDR3, the DNA is TGTGCCAGTAGTTTGACAGACTCCCCCTACGAGCAGTACTTC.

The chain couples TRBV5-1 to TRBJ2-2; D may be TRBD1 (8 bases). The V gene lost 4 bases and the J gene lost 5 bases, with 24 bases spanning the gap. Looked up from germline, CDR1 is SGHRS and CDR2 is YFSETQ. The CDR3 has 18 amino acids. The CDR3 is CASSEGQGRRERTGELFF. CDR3 nucleotides: TGCGCCAGCAGCGAAGGACAGGGACGGCGGGAGAGGACCGGGGAGCTGTTTTTT.

This clone showed up just once. The chain uses TRBV7-9 and TRBJ2-5; a weak D match, TRBD1 (6 bases). The DNA end lines up better with TRBJ2-7; the J call may be wrong. The CDR3 is made up of 13 amino acids. Germline lookup yields CDR1 SEHNR and CDR2 FQNEAQ (reference sequence). This CDR3 is CASSLPGDYEQYF. In DNA form, the CDR3 reads TGTGCCAGCAGCTTGCCAGGGGACTACGAGCAGTACTTC.

The V gene is TRBV5-1, the J gene TRBJ2-7; TRBD2 matches 9 bases. CDR3 size: 15 residues. Germline CDR1 SGHRS, CDR2 YFSETQ. The V gene end was trimmed by 0 bases and the J gene end by 2 bases; junction bases not matched to a gene: 3. This CDR3 reads CASSLALAGAYEQYF. The CDR3 bases are TGCGCCAGCAGCTTGGCTTTAGCGGGGGCCTACGAGCAGTACTTC.

This rearrangement joins TRBV7-2 to TRBJ2-3, with D maybe TRBD1 (6 bases). Germline V lookup: CDR1 SGHTA, CDR2 FQGNSA. The CDR3 is 13 residues long. Trimming removed 10 bases from V and 8 bases from J, with 19 bases in between. CDR3 bases: TGTGCCATCCGAGGCAGGACAGCAGTTACGCAGTATTTT. Translation: CAIRGRTAVTQYF.

This chain links TRBV5-1 with TRBJ1-4; weak D call: TRBD1 (6 bases). Germline CDR1 and CDR2: SGHRS and YFSETQ. The CDR3 consists of 17 residues. Trimming removed 2 bases at V and 7 bases at J, with 21 bases between. The CDR3 spells CASSFEQGGGRSEKLFF. The CDR3 bases are TGCGCCAGCAGCTTCGAACAGGGAGGAGGGCGTAGTGAAAAACTGTTTTTT.

The table lists this clone with a few counts. The chain employs TRBV19 and TRBJ1-1; D uncertain. V dropped 6 bases and J dropped 0 bases, with 5 bases sitting between them. Germline CDR1 LNHDA, CDR2 SQIVND (reference sequence). This CDR3 has 12 residues. The CDR3: CASRFLNTEAFF. In DNA, the CDR3 is TGTGCCAGTAGGTTTTTGAACACTGAAGCTTTCTTT.

The rearrangement joins TRBV2 to TRBJ1-3; 7 nucleotides agree with TRBD1. CDR1 SNHLY and CDR2 FYNNEI come from the germline V gene. The V gene end was trimmed by 4 bases and the J gene end by 9 bases; junction bases not matched to a gene: 3. The CDR3 sequence is 12 residues long. The CDR3 protein is CASSAGGSTIYF. The CDR3, as DNA: TGTGCCAGCAGTGCAGGGGGGTCCACCATATATTTT.

V is TRBV9 and J is TRBJ2-2, with TRBD2 matching over 8 bases. The germline CDR1 and CDR2 sequences are SGDLS and YYNGEE. Trimming removed 3 bases from V and 4 bases from J; junction bases left unmatched: 8. The CDR3 loop spans 16 amino acids. CDR3 amino acids: CASSALAGILTGELFF. The CDR3 DNA is TGTGCCAGCAGCGCCCTAGCGGGCATCCTCACCGGGGAGCTGTTTTTT.

In nucleotides, the CDR3 is TGTGCCAGCTCACCTACCTCCTACGAGCAGTACTTC. Protein: CASSPTSYEQYF. The genes are TRBV18 and TRBJ2-7; the D is unclear. Looked up from germline, CDR1 is KGHSH and CDR2 is LQKENI. Trimming left V 3 bases short and J 0 bases short, with 3 bases between. The CDR3 loop spans 12 amino acids.

The genes are TRBV25-1 and TRBJ2-1; D could derive from TRBD1 or TRBD2 (5 bases each). In germline, CDR1 is MGHDK, CDR2 SYGVNS. V was cut by 4 bases and J by 7 bases, with 14 bases left in between. The CDR3 is made up of 14 amino acids. CDR3 sequence: CASSASGTLNEQFF. The CDR3 region has the DNA TGTGCCAGCAGTGCCTCCGGGACGTTGAATGAGCAGTTCTTC.